This T cell receptor (beta chain) was captured by sequencing in a study of blood T cell repertoires in COVID-19. Looking at the study overall: Sites in the United States, Italy and Spain provided acute and convalescent COVID-19 samples. Sample material is recorded as cDNA or gDNA derived from T cells, B-cell-depleted T cells, or PBMCs.

This CDR3 is built from 16 residues. With 4 bases clipped from V and 5 bases from J, the junction kept 8 bases outside the gene matches. Germline CDR1 is SGHKS and CDR2 is YYEKEE (reference sequence). Authors' methods: Estimated nucleated cell counts came from reference gene primer amplification. Some clones are missing from TCRdb's copy, which holds only in-frame ones; the method was immunoSEQ multiplex PCR. That table supplies the V and J calls and clone size; D and trimming were determined from the DNA. The sample consists of some 210,000 clones, about 89% of them appearing once. The receptor was derived from a man aged 60-69 years who had recovered from COVID-19. Sequencing used peripheral blood. The genes are TRBV5-5 and TRBJ2-1; 11 bases fit TRBD2. The CDR3 sequence is CASSTLAGGPNNEQFF. The CDR3 nucleotides are TGTGCCAGCAGCACATTAGCGGGAGGGCCTAACAATGAGCAGTTCTTC.